This T cell receptor beta chain emerged from a study of T-cell reconstitution after alpha-beta-depleted transplantation in children. The CDR3 is made up of 16 amino acids. Germline V CDR1 and CDR2: MNHNS, SASEGT. The V and J ends lost 1 base and 3 bases respectively, with 12 bases between them. It was with unique molecular identifiers that the TCRbeta library was prepared. TCRdb analysed the PCR reads with MiXCR anew, one entry per CDR3 protein. This table has more than 250,000 distinct CDR3 sequences, approximately 9.8% appearing once. The chain is built from TRBV6-1 and TRBJ2-2; TRBD1 is a possible D gene (6 bases). The sequencing here drew on PBMCs from the stem cell graft donor, taken from the stem cell graft. The TCR comes from a human donor who donated a stem cell graft to a child with SCID. CDR3 amino acids: CASSEGAHRDTGELFF. The CDR3 DNA reads TGTGCCAGCAGTGAAGGGGCTCACAGGGACACCGGGGAGCTGTTTTTT.